This is a list of T cell receptor beta chains from one sample in a study of brain metastases from non-small cell lung cancer. The table came from immunoSEQ multiplex PCR; TCRdb's copy has only in-frame clones and leaves some out. The data hold about 2,100 clones, with approximately 91% observed a single time. The sample comprised primary lung tumor tissue. The receptors were sampled from a donor at least 40 years old with non-small cell lung cancer. Each CDR3 is given with its conserved first and last residue. D genes are given only for firm matches. Not every row has a clone size; where given, it reads once, few, many or a size class.

clone_size,v_call,d_call,j_call,cdr3_nt,cdr3_aa
.,TRBV10-3,.,TRBJ1-1,TGTGCCATTCAGACCGACGGAGTGAACACTGAAGCTTTCTTT,CAIQTDGVNTEAFF
.,TRBV10-3,TRBD2,TRBJ2-4,TGTGCCATCAGTGAAACTAGCGGGAGGGCCGAGATCATTCAGTACTTC,CAISETSGRAEIIQYF
.,TRBV19,TRBD1,TRBJ1-5,TGTGCCAGTAGTAAAGGACAGGGGTCGGATCAGCCCCAGCATTTT,CASSKGQGSDQPQHF
.,TRBV4-2,.,TRBJ2-5,TGTGCCAGCAGCCAAGATTGGAGAGAAGAGACCCAGTACTTC,CASSQDWREETQYF
once,TRBV5-1,TRBD1,TRBJ2-3,TGCGCCAGCCAACCGACAGGGGGCGACTCAGATACGCAGTATTTT,CASQPTGGDSDTQYF
once,TRBV7-9,.,TRBJ2-3,TGTGCCAGCAGCCAAACGATCGTGGGGGGCGACAGGGACACAGATACGCAATATTTT,CASSQTIVGGDRDTDTQYF
.,TRBV28,.,TRBJ2-3,TGTGCCAGCAGTCGCCACCGAAGGGAAAGTGCTACCCAGGTCCCAGATACGCAGTATTTT,CASSRHRRESATQVPDTQYF
.,TRBV7-8,.,TRBJ1-1,TGTGCCAGCAGCTACAAGGGACTTGAGGCTTTCTTT,CASSYKGLEAFF
.,TRBV5-4,TRBD2,TRBJ2-7,TGTGCCAACAGCTTCCCGACTAGCGGGAGCTACGAGCAGTACTTC,CANSFPTSGSYEQYF
.,TRBV7-3,.,TRBJ2-5,TGTGCCAGCAGCCCCATGAGGGGAGAGACCCAGTACTTC,CASSPMRGETQYF
.,TRBV19,.,TRBJ1-5,TGTGCCAGTAGTATTGATGAAAATCAGCCCCAGCATTTT,CASSIDENQPQHF
.,TRBV7-7,.,TRBJ2-5,TGTGCCAGCAGCGCACACAACAGGGAAGGAGAGACCCAGTACTTC,CASSAHNREGETQYF
few,TRBV29-1,.,TRBJ2-3,TGCAGCGTTGGGGGGGAGACAGATACGCAGTATTTT,CSVGGETDTQYF
.,TRBV10-3,TRBD1,TRBJ2-7,TGTGCCATCAGTGCGGGACAGTCCTACGAGCAGTACTTC,CAISAGQSYEQYF
.,TRBV7-8,.,TRBJ2-3,TGTGCCAGCAGCTTAAAGACAGATACGCAGTATTTT,CASSLKTDTQYF
.,TRBV19,.,TRBJ2-7,TGTGCCAGTAGTATCGACTTAAACTCCTACGAGCAGTACTTC,CASSIDLNSYEQYF
once,TRBV28,.,TRBJ1-2,TGTGCCATCCCTAAAGCAGGGAACTATGGCTACACCTTC,CAIPKAGNYGYTF
.,TRBV11-3,.,TRBJ2-1,TGTGCCAGCAGCTTGCGGGCCCAGTACAATAAGCAGTTCTTC,CASSLRAQYNKQFF
.,TRBV28,TRBD1,TRBJ2-7,TGTGCCAGCAGCACAGGGGTTCAAGGGTACGAGCAGTACTTC,CASSTGVQGYEQYF
.,TRBV28,.,TRBJ1-2,TGTGCTGCTGGGTTGGCGGGCTACACCTTC,CAAGLAGYTF
.,TRBV6-5,.,TRBJ1-5,TGTGCCAGCAGGCTCAGGGGCGGTCAGCCCCAGCATTTT,CASRLRGGQPQHF
once,TRBV3-1/TRBV3-2,.,TRBJ1-1,TGTGCCAGCAGCTTGGACACGCACACTGAAGCTTTCTTT,CASSLDTHTEAFF
.,TRBV4-1,.,TRBJ1-1,TGCGCCAGCAGCCAAGATCCGGGGCCCGGGAGTAGATCTGAAGCTTTCTTT,CASSQDPGPGSRSEAFF
.,TRBV2,.,TRBJ2-1,TGTGCCAGCAGTAGGACGGTAGAGCAGTTCTTC,CASSRTVEQFF
.,TRBV5-1,TRBD2,TRBJ2-3,TGCGCCAGCAGCCCTGGGGACTACGACACAAATACGCAGTATTTT,CASSPGDYDTNTQYF
.,TRBV6-2/TRBV6-3,.,TRBJ2-2,TGTGCCAGCAGTTATGAGGGGCCCACCGGGGAGCTGTTTTTT,CASSYEGPTGELFF
.,TRBV9,TRBD2,TRBJ2-5,TGTGCCAGCAGCGTGTGGGAGACTAGCGGAGAGACCCAGTACTTC,CASSVWETSGETQYF
.,TRBV4-3,TRBD2,TRBJ2-3,TGCGCCAGCAGCCAAGGTTCGGCGGGAGGGACGGATACGCAGTATTTT,CASSQGSAGGTDTQYF